The sequence of this T cell receptor (beta chain) was determined in a study of monozygotic twins with inflammatory bowel disease. Each CDR3 protein gets one entry in TCRdb, which reprocessed the 5' RACE reads and gives no DNA. The sample's table shows 300,000 to 400,000 distinct CDR3 sequences. Germline CDR1 reads SGHRS; CDR2 reads YFSETQ. The CDR3 totals 17 residues. The chain employs TRBV5-1 and TRBJ2-3; the TCRdb D gene call, TRBD2, has no DNA to confirm it. Sequenced: blood. This clonotype originated in a human donor with ulcerative colitis or Crohn's disease, or a healthy co-twin of an affected twin (not recorded which). The CDR3 sequence is CASSLPPLAGSTDTQYF.